This record concerns one T cell receptor beta chain sequence. The antigen remains undetermined. Produced via immunoSEQ multiplex PCR; TCRdb's table is partial and in-frame only. The sample has about 150,000 clones, roughly 87% seen once. These data originate in a study of radiation and T cells in renal cell carcinoma. The study's findings and limits: From baseline, blood top tumor clonotypes peaked at 2 weeks post-radiation.

Time point of the sample: blood 2 weeks post-SBRT. Treatment specified: 15 Gy SBRT to primary tumor, nephrectomy 4 weeks later. Radiation-treated patients gave blood at baseline, week 2 and week 4. V lost 4 bases to trimming and J lost 7 bases, with 23 bases between them. The CDR3 has 16 amino acids. CDR1 and CDR2 from the germline V gene are MNHEY and SVGAGI. This chain links TRBV6-5 with TRBJ2-7; maybe TRBD2 (6 bases). The sequencing used blood, collected from a patient whose treatment included radiotherapy and nephrectomy. The clonotype comes from a woman in her forties or fifties with renal cell carcinoma. The CDR3 nucleotides read TGTGCCAGCAGTTTATCGCGGGAACAGGCACTGAGGGAGCAGTACTTC. Translating gives CASSLSREQALREQYF.